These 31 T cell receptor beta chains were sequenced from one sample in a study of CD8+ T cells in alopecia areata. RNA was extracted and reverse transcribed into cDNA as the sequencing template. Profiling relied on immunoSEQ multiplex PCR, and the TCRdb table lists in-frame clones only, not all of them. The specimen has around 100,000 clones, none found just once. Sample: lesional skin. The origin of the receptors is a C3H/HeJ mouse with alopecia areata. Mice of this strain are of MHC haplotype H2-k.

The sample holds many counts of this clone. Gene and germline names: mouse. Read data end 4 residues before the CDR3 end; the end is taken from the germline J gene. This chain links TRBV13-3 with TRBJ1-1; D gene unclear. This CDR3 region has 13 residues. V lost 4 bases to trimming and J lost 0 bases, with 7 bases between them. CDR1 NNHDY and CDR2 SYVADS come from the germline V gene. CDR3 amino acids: CASSMSANTEVFF. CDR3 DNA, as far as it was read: TGTGCCAGCAGTATGTCAGCAAACACA.

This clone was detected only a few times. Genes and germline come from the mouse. CDR3 DNA, as far as it was read: TGTGCCAGCGGAGGACTGGGGGGGCCTAACTATGCT. It encodes CASGGLGGPNYA. The CDR3 reads in full as CASGGLGGPNYAEQFF. V is TRBV13-2 and J is TRBJ2-1; 13 bases are a match to TRBD2. The sequenced fragment ends 4 residues before the CDR3 boundary, so the rest is inferred from the germline J gene. Germline values: CDR1 NNHNN, CDR2 SYGAGS (reference sequence). V trimming: 5 bases; J trimming: 0 bases; junction bases outside the gene matches: 2. This CDR3 contains 16 residues.

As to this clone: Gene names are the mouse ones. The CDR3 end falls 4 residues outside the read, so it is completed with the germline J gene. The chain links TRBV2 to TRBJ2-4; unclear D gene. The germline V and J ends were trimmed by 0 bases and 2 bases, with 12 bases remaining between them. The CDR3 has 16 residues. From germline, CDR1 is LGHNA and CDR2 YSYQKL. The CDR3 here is CASSQDRVRHQNTLYF. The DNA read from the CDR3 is TGTGCCAGCAGCCAAGATCGGGTCAGACATCAAAAC.

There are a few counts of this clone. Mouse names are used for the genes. The CDR3 DNA, read in part, is TGTGCCAGCGGTGATAGACTGGGGGTGAACTATGCT. Amino acid sequence: CASGDRLGVNYA. The entire CDR3 reads CASGDRLGVNYAEQFF. The rearrangement links TRBV13-2 to TRBJ2-1; TRBD2 aligns across 9 bases. Coverage ceases 4 residues before the CDR3 finishes, and the germline J gene fills in the end. Per the germline V gene, CDR1 is NNHNN and CDR2 is SYGAGS (reference sequence). The ends lost 1 base at V and 1 base at J; junction bases unmatched: 3. The CDR3 covers 16 residues.

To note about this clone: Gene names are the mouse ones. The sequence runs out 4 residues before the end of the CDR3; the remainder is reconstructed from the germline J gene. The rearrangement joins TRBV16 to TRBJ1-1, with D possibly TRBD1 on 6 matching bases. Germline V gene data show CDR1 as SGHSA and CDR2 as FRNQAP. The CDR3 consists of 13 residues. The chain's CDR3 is CASRGGQAKEVFF. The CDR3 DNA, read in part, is TGTGCAAGCAGGGGGGGGCAGGCGAAA.

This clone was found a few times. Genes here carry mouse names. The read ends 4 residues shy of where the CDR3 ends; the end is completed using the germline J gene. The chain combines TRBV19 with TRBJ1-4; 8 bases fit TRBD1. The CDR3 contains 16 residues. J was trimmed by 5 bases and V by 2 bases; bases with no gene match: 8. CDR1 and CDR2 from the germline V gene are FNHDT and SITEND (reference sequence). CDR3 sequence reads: CASSMGVNRGNERLFF. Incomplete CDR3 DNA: TGTGCCAGCAGTATGGGTGTGAACAGGGGGAACGAA.

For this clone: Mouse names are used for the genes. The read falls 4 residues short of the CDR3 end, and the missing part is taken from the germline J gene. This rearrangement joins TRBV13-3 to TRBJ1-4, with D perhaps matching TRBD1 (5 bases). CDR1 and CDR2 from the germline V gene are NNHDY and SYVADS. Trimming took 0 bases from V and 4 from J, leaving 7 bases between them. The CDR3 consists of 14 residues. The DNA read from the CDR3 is TGTGCCAGCAGTGATGCACAGGTCAACGAA. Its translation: CASSDAQVNE. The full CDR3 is CASSDAQVNERLFF.

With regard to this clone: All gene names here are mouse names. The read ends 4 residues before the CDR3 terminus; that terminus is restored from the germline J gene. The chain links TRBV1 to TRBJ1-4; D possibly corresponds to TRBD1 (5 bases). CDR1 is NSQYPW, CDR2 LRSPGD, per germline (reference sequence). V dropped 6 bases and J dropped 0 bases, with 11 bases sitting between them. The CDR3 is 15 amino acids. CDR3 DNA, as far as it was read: TGCACCTGCAGCAACGGACAATTTTCCAACGAA. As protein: CTCSNGQFSNE. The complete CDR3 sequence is CTCSNGQFSNERLFF.

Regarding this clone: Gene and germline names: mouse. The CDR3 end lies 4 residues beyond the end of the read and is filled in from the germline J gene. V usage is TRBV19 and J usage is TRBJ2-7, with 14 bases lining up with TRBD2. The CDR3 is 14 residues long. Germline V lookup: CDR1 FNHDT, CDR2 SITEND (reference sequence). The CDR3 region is CASSGTGGANEQYF. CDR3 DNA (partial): TGTGCCAGCAGCGGGACTGGGGGGGCCAAT.

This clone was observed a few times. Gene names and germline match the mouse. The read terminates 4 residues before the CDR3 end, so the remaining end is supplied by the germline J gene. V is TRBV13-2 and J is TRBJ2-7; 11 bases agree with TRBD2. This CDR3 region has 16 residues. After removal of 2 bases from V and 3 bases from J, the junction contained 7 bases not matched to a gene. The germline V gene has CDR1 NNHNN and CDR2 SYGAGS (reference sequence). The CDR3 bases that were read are TGTGCCAGCGGTGAGCCGGGGACTGGGGGAGTCTAT. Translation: CASGEPGTGGVY. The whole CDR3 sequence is CASGEPGTGGVYEQYF.

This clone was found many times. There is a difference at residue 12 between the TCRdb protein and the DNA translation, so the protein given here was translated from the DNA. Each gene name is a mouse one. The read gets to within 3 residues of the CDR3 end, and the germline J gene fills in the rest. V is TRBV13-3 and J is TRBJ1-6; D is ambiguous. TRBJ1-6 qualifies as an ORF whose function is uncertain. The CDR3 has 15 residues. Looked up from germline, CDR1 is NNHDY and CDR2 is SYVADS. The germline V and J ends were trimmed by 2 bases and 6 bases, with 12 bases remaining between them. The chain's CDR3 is CASSEKGESNSPLYF. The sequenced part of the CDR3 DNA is TGTGCCAGCAGTGAAAAGGGTGAGAGTAATTCGCCC.

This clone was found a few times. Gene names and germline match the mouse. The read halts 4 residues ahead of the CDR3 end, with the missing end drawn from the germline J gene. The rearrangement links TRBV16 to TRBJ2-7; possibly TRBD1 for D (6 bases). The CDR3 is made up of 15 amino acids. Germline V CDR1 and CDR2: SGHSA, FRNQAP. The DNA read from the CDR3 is TGTGCAAGCAGCTTAGATTCGGGGACAAAATAT. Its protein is CASSLDSGTKY. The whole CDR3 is CASSLDSGTKYEQYF.

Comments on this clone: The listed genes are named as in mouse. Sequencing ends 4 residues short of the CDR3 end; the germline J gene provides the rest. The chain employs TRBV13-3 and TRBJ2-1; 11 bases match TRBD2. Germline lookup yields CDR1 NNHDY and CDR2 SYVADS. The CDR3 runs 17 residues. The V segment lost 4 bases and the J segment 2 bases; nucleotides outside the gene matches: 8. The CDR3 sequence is CASSPFDWGGYYAEQFF. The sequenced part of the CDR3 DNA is TGTGCCAGCAGTCCCTTCGACTGGGGGGGATACTATGCT.

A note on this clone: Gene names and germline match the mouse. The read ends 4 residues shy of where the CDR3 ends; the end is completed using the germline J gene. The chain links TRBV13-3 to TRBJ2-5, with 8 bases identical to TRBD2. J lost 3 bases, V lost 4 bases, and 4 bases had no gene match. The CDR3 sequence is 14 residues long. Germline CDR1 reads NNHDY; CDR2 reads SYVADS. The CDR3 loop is CASSMTGAQDTQYF. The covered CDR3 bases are TGTGCCAGCAGTATGACTGGGGCTCAAGAC. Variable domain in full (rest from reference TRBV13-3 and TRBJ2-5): EAAVTQSPRSKVAVTGGKVTLSCHQTNNHDYMYWYRQDTGHGLRLIHYSYVADSTEKGDIPDGYKASRPSQENFSLILELASLSQTAVYFCASSMTGAQDTQYFGPGTRLLVL.

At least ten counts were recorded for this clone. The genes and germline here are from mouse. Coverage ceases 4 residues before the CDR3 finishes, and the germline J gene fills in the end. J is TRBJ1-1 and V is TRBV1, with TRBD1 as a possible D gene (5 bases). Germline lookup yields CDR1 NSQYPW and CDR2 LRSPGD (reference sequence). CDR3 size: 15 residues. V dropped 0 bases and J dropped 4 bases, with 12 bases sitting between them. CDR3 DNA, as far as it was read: TGCACCTGCAGTGCAGATGCCAGGGATGGCACA. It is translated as CTCSADARDGT. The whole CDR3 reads CTCSADARDGTEVFF.

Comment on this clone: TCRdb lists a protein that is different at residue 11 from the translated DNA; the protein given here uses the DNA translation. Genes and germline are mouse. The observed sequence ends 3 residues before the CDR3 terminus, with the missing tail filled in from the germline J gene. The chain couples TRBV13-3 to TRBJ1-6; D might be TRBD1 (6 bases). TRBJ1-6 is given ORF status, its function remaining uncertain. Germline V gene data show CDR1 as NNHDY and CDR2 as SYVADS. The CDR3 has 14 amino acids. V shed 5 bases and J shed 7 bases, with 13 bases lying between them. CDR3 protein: CASRGGGGNSPLYF. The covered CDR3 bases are TGTGCCAGCAGGGGCGGGGGGGGCAATTCGCCC.

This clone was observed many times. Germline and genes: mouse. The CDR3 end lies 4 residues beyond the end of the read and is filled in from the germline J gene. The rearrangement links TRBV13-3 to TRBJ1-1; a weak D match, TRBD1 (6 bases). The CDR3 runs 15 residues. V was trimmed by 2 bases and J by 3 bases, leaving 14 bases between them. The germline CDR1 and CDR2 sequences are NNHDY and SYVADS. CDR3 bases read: TGTGCCAGCAGTGACCTCCGGGACACATACACA. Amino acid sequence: CASSDLRDTYT. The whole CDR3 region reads CASSDLRDTYTEVFF.

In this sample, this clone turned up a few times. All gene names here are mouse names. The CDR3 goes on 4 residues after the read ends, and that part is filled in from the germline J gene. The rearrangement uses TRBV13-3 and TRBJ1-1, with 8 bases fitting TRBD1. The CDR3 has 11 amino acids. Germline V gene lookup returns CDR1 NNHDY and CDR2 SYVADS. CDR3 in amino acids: CASIGTGEVFF. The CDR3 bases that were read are TGTGCCAGCATCGGGACAGGA.

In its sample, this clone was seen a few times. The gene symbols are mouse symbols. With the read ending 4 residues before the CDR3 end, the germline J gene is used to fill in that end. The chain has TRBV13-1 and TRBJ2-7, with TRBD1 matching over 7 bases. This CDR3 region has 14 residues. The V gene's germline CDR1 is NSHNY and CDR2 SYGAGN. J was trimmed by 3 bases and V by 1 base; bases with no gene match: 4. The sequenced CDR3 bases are TGTGCCAGCAGTGATAATCCAGGGGGCTAT. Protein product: CASSDNPGGY. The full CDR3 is CASSDNPGGYEQYF.

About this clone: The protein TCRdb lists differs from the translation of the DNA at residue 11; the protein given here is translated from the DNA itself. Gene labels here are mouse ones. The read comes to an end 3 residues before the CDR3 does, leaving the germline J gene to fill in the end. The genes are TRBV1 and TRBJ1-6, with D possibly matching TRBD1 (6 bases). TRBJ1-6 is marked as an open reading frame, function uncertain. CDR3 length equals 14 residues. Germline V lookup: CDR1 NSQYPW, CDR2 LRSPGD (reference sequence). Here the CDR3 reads CTCSAGDKGPPLYF. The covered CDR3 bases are TGCACCTGCAGTGCAGGGGACAAGGGCCCACCC.

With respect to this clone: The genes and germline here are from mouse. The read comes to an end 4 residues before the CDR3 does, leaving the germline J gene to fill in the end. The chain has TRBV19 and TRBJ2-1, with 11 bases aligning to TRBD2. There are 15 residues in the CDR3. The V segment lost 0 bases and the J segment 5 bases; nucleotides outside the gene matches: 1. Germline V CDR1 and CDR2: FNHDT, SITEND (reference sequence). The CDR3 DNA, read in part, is TGTGCCAGCAGTATAGTGGGACTGGGGGATGCT. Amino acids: CASSIVGLGDA. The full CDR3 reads CASSIVGLGDAEQFF.

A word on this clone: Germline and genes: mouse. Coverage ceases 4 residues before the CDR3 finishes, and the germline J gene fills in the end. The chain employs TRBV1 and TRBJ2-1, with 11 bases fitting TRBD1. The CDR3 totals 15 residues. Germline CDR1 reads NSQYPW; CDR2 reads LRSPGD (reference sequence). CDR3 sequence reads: CTCSADKDRGPEQFF. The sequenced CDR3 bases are TGCACCTGCAGTGCAGATAAGGACAGGGGGCCT.

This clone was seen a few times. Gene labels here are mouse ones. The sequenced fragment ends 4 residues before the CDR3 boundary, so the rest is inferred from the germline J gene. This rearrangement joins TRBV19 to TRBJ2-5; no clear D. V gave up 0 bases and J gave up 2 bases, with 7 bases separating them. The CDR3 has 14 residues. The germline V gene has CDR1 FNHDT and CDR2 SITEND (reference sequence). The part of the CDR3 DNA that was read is TGTGCCAGCAGTATAGGTCCAGCCCAAGAC. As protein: CASSIGPAQD. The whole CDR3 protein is CASSIGPAQDTQYF.

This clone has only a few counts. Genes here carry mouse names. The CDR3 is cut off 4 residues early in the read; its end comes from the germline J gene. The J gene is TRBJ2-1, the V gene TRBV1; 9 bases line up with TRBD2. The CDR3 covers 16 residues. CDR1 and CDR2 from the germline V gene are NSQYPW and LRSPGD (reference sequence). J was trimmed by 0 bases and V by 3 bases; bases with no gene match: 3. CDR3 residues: CTCSALGGNNYAEQFF. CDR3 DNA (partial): TGCACCTGCAGTGCGCTGGGGGGGAATAACTATGCT.

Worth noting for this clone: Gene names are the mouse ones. The CDR3 reads CTCSMGSSAETLYF. The part of the CDR3 DNA that was read is TGCACCTGCAGCATGGGGTCTAGTGCAGAA. The J gene is TRBJ2-3, the V gene TRBV1; possible D gene TRBD2, 5 bases. The read stops 4 residues short of the end of the CDR3; the missing end is completed from the germline J gene. Between the trimmed V and J ends, which lost 6 bases and 0 bases, there was a span of 10 bases. The CDR3 totals 14 residues. CDR1 NSQYPW and CDR2 LRSPGD come from the germline V gene (reference sequence).

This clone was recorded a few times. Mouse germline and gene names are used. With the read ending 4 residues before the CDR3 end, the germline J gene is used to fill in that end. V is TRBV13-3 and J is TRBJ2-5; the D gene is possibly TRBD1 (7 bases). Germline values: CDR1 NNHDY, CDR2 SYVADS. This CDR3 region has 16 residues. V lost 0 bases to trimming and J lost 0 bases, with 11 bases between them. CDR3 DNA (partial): TGTGCCAGCAGTGATGCAGGGGGGAACAACCAAGAC. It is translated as CASSDAGGNNQD. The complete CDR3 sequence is CASSDAGGNNQDTQYF.

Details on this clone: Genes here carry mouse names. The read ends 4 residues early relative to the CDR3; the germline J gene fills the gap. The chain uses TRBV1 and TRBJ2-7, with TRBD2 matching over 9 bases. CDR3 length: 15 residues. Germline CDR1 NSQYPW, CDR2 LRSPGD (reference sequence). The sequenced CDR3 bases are TGCACCTGCAGTGCAGCCTCGACTGGGGGTTAT. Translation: CTCSAASTGGY. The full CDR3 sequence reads CTCSAASTGGYEQYF.

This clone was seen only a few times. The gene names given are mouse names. CDR3 loop: CASGALTGKNSDYTF. The part of the CDR3 DNA that was read is TGTGCCAGCGGTGCCCTGACAGGGAAAAACTCC. The chain employs TRBV13-2 and TRBJ1-2; 7 nucleotides line up with TRBD1. The CDR3 end is not reached by the read, which stops 4 residues before it; the germline J gene fills it in. In germline, CDR1 is NNHNN, CDR2 SYGAGS (reference sequence). This CDR3 contains 15 residues. Trimming removed 3 bases from V and 1 base from J; junction bases left unmatched: 6.

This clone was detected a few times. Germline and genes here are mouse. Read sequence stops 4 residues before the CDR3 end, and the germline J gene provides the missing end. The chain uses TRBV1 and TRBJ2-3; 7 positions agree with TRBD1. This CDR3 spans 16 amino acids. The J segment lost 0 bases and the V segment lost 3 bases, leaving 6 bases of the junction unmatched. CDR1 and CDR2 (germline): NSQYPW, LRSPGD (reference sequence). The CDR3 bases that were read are TGCACCTGCAGTGCCGGGACAGAAGATAGTGCAGAA. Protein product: CTCSAGTEDSAE. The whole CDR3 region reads CTCSAGTEDSAETLYF.

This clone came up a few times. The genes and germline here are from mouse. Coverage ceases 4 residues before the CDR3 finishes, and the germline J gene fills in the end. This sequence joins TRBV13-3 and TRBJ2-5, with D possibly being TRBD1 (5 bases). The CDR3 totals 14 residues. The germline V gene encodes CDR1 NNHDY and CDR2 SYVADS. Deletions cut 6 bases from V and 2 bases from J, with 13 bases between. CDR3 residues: CASTRRDFQDTQYF. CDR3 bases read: TGTGCCAGCACCCGCAGGGATTTCCAAGAC. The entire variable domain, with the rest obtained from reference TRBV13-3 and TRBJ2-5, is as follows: EAAVTQSPRSKVAVTGGKVTLSCHQTNNHDYMYWYRQDTGHGLRLIHYSYVADSTEKGDIPDGYKASRPSQENFSLILELASLSQTAVYFCASTRRDFQDTQYFGPGTRLLVL.

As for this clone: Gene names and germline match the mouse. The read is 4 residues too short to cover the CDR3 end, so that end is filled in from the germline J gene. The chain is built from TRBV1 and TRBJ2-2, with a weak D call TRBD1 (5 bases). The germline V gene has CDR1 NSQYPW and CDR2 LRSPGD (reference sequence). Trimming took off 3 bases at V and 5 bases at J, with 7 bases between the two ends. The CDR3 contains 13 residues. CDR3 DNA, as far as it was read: TGCACCTGCAGTGCGGAGGGGACCGGG. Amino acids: CTCSAEGTG. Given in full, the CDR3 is CTCSAEGTGQLYF.